A selection of T cell receptor beta chains follows, all from one sample in a study of blood T cell repertoires in COVID-19. TCRdb's table, derived via immunoSEQ multiplex PCR, lists solely in-frame clones and lacks some. This sample has 200,000 or so clones, with 92% found just once. The sample was peripheral blood. The receptor set was obtained from a man in his fifties or sixties with COVID-19, enrolled during active disease. The CDR3 runs from the conserved cysteine through the conserved F or W. The D gene is left open where the match is weak. Clone size appears in some rows only: once, few, many, or a class for an expanded clone.

size,D,V,J,CDR3,DNA
NA,TRBD2,TRBV4-2,TRBJ2-3,CASSHATSGSADTQYF,TGTGCCAGCAGCCATGCGACTAGCGGGAGCGCAGATACGCAGTATTTT
NA,TRBD2,TRBV24-1,TRBJ2-3,CATSDRASGMQDTQYF,TGTGCCACCAGTGATCGTGCTAGCGGGATGCAAGATACGCAGTATTTT
NA,TRBD1,TRBV7-2,TRBJ1-2,CASSPSGRGFTF,TGTGCCAGCAGCCCCTCGGGCAGGGGGTTCACCTTC
NA,NA,TRBV6-5,TRBJ1-6,CASSSNSPLHF,TGTGCCAGCAGTTCAAATTCACCCCTCCACTTT
NA,TRBD1,TRBV19,TRBJ2-1,CASSGGTGGYNEQFF,TGTGCCAGTAGTGGCGGGACAGGGGGCTACAATGAGCAGTTCTTC
once,TRBD1,TRBV5-6,TRBJ1-1,CASSSTFRGQGRNTEAFF,TGTGCCAGCAGCTCAACGTTCAGGGGACAGGGTAGGAACACTGAAGCTTTCTTT
NA,NA,TRBV7-2,TRBJ2-1,CASSLGLFNEQFF,TGTGCCAGCAGCTTAGGACTCTTTAATGAGCAGTTCTTC
NA,NA,TRBV14,TRBJ2-1,CASSQASGNEQFF,TGTGCCAGCAGCCAAGCGAGCGGAAATGAGCAGTTCTTC
NA,TRBD1,TRBV5-1,TRBJ1-2,CASSSPGQPYGYTF,TGCGCCAGCAGCTCGCCGGGACAGCCCTATGGCTACACCTTC
NA,TRBD2,TRBV2,TRBJ2-3,CASSAWTSGGTDTQYF,TGTGCCAGCAGTGCATGGACTAGCGGGGGAACAGATACGCAGTATTTT
NA,NA,TRBV2,TRBJ2-2,CASNAGVGTGELFF,TGTGCCAGCAATGCAGGGGTAGGCACCGGGGAGCTGTTTTTT
NA,TRBD2,TRBV4-1,TRBJ2-7,CASSQAVLAGSYEQYF,TGCGCCAGCAGCCAAGCGGTCCTAGCGGGGAGCTACGAGCAGTACTTC
NA,TRBD1,TRBV15,TRBJ1-4,CATSRPGQGDEKLFF,TGTGCCACCAGCAGACCGGGACAGGGAGATGAAAAACTGTTTTTT
NA,TRBD2,TRBV18,TRBJ2-2,CASSPPKRAGPNTGELFF,TGTGCCAGCTCACCACCAAAGAGAGCGGGACCGAACACCGGGGAGCTGTTTTTT
NA,TRBD1,TRBV20-1,TRBJ1-1,CSALGQGVAFF,TGCAGTGCCCTTGGACAGGGTGTAGCTTTCTTT
NA,NA,TRBV7-3,TRBJ2-7,CASSPLGRHSYEQYF,TGTGCCAGCAGCCCTCTCGGCAGGCACTCCTACGAGCAGTACTTC
NA,NA,TRBV27,TRBJ1-5,CASKSWGDSNQPQHF,TGTGCCAGCAAATCCTGGGGGGATAGCAATCAGCCCCAGCATTTT
NA,TRBD1,TRBV6-6,TRBJ1-5,CASRRRGRNQPQHF,TGTGCCAGCAGACGCAGGGGGCGTAATCAGCCCCAGCATTTT
NA,NA,TRBV12-3/TRBV12-4,TRBJ2-7,CASTSLHEQYF,TGTGCCAGCACCAGTCTGCACGAGCAGTACTTC
NA,TRBD1,TRBV28,TRBJ1-1,CASSRQGYTEAFF,TGTGCCAGCAGCCGACAGGGCTACACTGAAGCTTTCTTT
NA,TRBD2,TRBV9,TRBJ2-1,CASSARGLAGYNEQFF,TGTGCCAGCAGCGCCCGGGGGCTAGCGGGTTACAATGAGCAGTTCTTC
NA,TRBD2,TRBV4-1,TRBJ2-3,CASSQDPRLAGGSDTQYF,TGCGCCAGCAGCCAAGATCCGCGACTAGCGGGAGGTTCAGATACGCAGTATTTT
NA,NA,TRBV30,TRBJ2-2,CAWTPGTSGSNTGELFF,TGTGCCTGGACCCCCGGGACATCTGGATCGAACACCGGGGAGCTGTTTTTT
NA,NA,TRBV5-5,TRBJ1-3,CASSLISVSGNTIYF,TGTGCCAGCAGCTTGATTTCGGTCTCTGGAAACACCATATATTTT
NA,TRBD2,TRBV4-1,TRBJ2-5,CASSPGLAGGQETQYF,TGCGCCAGCAGCCCCGGACTAGCGGGAGGGCAAGAGACCCAGTACTTC
NA,NA,TRBV3-1/TRBV3-2,TRBJ1-6,CASSPTSVSGGNSPLHF,TGTGCCAGCAGCCCCACGAGCGTCTCCGGGGGTAATTCACCCCTCCACTTT
once,TRBD1,TRBV5-1,TRBJ1-3,CASSLDRGSGNTIYF,TGCGCCAGCAGCTTGGACAGGGGCTCTGGAAACACCATATATTTT
NA,TRBD1,TRBV11-1,TRBJ1-3,CASSSGTAGNTIYF,TGTGCCAGCAGCTCCGGGACAGCTGGAAACACCATATATTTT
NA,NA,TRBV7-9,TRBJ2-1,CASSLNTAPKQFF,TGTGCCAGCAGCTTAAATACCGCACCTAAGCAGTTCTTC
NA,TRBD1,TRBV19,TRBJ2-7,CASSPTGQGSYEQYF,TGTGCCAGTAGTCCAACGGGACAGGGCTCCTACGAGCAGTACTTC
NA,TRBD1,TRBV18,TRBJ1-1,CASSRGTGVLTEAFF,TGTGCCAGCTCACGCGGGACAGGGGTGCTCACTGAAGCTTTCTTT
NA,TRBD1,TRBV2,TRBJ1-1,CASSESRTGNTEAFF,TGTGCCAGCAGCGAAAGTCGGACAGGGAACACTGAAGCTTTCTTT
NA,NA,TRBV6-1,TRBJ2-1,CASSEIGQKQFF,TGTGCCAGCAGTGAGATTGGGCAGAAACAGTTCTTC
NA,TRBD1,TRBV2,TRBJ2-2,CASSEEQGNAGELFF,TGTGCCAGCAGTGAAGAACAGGGGAACGCCGGGGAGCTGTTTTTT
NA,TRBD2,TRBV7-2,TRBJ2-7,CASSTTGLAGVSLYEQYF,TGTGCCAGCAGCACTACGGGACTAGCGGGAGTAAGTTTATACGAGCAGTACTTC
NA,TRBD2,TRBV9,TRBJ2-1,CASSVGGGGLAYNEQFF,TGTGCCAGCAGCGTAGGGGGTGGCGGACTAGCGTACAATGAGCAGTTCTTC
NA,TRBD1,TRBV6-5,TRBJ2-2,CASSYTDRGNTGELFF,TGTGCCAGCAGTTACACGGACAGGGGCAACACCGGGGAGCTGTTTTTT
NA,TRBD1,TRBV5-1,TRBJ1-2,CASALQGAGYGYTF,TGCGCCAGCGCCCTACAGGGGGCCGGCTATGGCTACACCTTC
NA,NA,TRBV6-7,TRBJ1-3,CASSPPRRSLGTIYF,TGTGCCAGCAGTCCGCCCCGGCGGTCCTTGGGCACCATATATTTT
NA,NA,TRBV10-1,TRBJ2-2,CASSESPGSRGELFF,TGCGCCAGCAGTGAGTCACCCGGGTCCCGTGGGGAGCTGTTTTTT
NA,TRBD1,TRBV18,TRBJ1-3,CASSQGQGGNTIYF,TGTGCCAGCTCGCAGGGACAGGGCGGAAACACCATATATTTT
once,NA,TRBV28,TRBJ1-6,CASSPSPPTAHNSPLHF,TGTGCCAGCAGTCCCTCGCCCCCGACAGCCCATAATTCACCCCTCCACTTT
NA,TRBD1,TRBV3-1/TRBV3-2,TRBJ1-2,CASSPDRGNGYTF,TGTGCCAGCAGCCCGGACAGGGGGAACGGCTACACCTTC
NA,NA,TRBV7-2,TRBJ2-2,CASSLDYGELFF,TGTGCCAGCAGCTTAGATTACGGGGAGCTGTTTTTT
NA,TRBD2,TRBV2,TRBJ2-2,CASTAGGANTGELFF,TGTGCCAGCACGGCGGGGGGCGCAAACACCGGGGAGCTGTTTTTT
NA,NA,TRBV5-1,TRBJ1-1,CASKKSDQNTEAFF,TGCGCCAGCAAAAAGAGCGACCAGAACACTGAAGCTTTCTTT
NA,NA,TRBV28,TRBJ1-2,CASSLGSGLYGYTF,TGTGCCAGCAGTTTAGGTTCAGGACTCTATGGCTACACCTTC
NA,NA,TRBV27,TRBJ2-6,CASSLTISGANVLTF,TGTGCCAGCAGTCTAACGATCTCTGGGGCCAACGTCCTGACTTTC
once,NA,TRBV9,TRBJ2-1,CASSARTSYNEQFF,TGTGCCAGCAGCGCAAGGACTTCCTACAATGAGCAGTTCTTC
once,TRBD2,TRBV28,TRBJ2-7,CASSGASGVSYEQYF,TGTGCCAGCAGCGGGGCTAGCGGGGTCTCCTACGAGCAGTACTTC
NA,TRBD1,TRBV19,TRBJ1-2,CASTPFLTGGANSGYTF,TGTGCCAGTACCCCATTCCTTACAGGGGGCGCTAATAGTGGCTACACCTTC
NA,TRBD2,TRBV5-8,TRBJ2-1,CASSLERGGRILPSYNEQFF,TGTGCCAGCAGCTTGGAGCGGGGGGGCCGGATCCTCCCCTCCTACAATGAGCAGTTCTTC
NA,TRBD1,TRBV28,TRBJ1-1,CASSFGSGGLQTEAFF,TGTGCCAGCAGTTTCGGGTCAGGGGGCTTACAGACTGAAGCTTTCTTT
NA,NA,TRBV10-1,TRBJ2-2,CASSEPGLSNHTGELFF,TGCGCCAGCAGTGAGCCGGGACTTTCGAACCACACCGGGGAGCTGTTTTTT
once,NA,TRBV30,TRBJ1-4,CAWTRTGINEKLFF,TGTGCCTGGACCCGAACAGGGATAAATGAAAAACTGTTTTTT
once,NA,TRBV5-4,TRBJ2-1,CASSFSGFPRDNEQFF,TGTGCCAGCAGCTTTTCAGGCTTCCCCAGGGACAATGAGCAGTTCTTC
NA,NA,TRBV18,TRBJ2-2,CASSPPAGRTGELFF,TGTGCCAGCTCACCACCGGCGGGGAGAACCGGGGAGCTGTTTTTT
NA,NA,TRBV5-4,TRBJ2-1,CASSFGGRLFF,TGTGCCAGCAGCTTCGGGGGGCGTCTGTTCTTC
NA,TRBD2,TRBV28,TRBJ2-7,CASSSRTSGRASYEQYF,TGTGCCAGCAGTTCCCGGACTAGCGGGAGGGCCTCCTACGAGCAGTACTTC